Given below is one T cell receptor beta chain in context. The source of the sample is a study of patients and donors after allogeneic stem cell transplantation. This CDR3 region has 16 residues. Deletions cut 6 bases from V and 0 bases from J, with 18 bases between. The germline gives CDR1 DFQATT, CDR2 SNEGSKA (reference sequence). MiXCR, run by TCRdb on the RT-PCR reads, gives a single entry per CDR3 protein. The sample has approximately 200,000 distinct CDR3 sequences; around 40% are singletons. The specimen was blood, either unsorted or a sorted T cell fraction (not recorded which). The gene calls are TRBV20-1 and TRBJ2-1, with D unresolved. The receptor's source is a human donor who was either an allogeneic HSCT recipient or a stem cell or donor lymphocyte infusion donor (not recorded which). It is not recorded whose cells these are; they may come from a transplant donor. The CDR3 spells CSATISPGLSYNEQFF. CDR3 nucleotide sequence: TGCAGTGCCACCATTTCCCCGGGCCTCTCCTACAATGAGCAGTTCTTC.